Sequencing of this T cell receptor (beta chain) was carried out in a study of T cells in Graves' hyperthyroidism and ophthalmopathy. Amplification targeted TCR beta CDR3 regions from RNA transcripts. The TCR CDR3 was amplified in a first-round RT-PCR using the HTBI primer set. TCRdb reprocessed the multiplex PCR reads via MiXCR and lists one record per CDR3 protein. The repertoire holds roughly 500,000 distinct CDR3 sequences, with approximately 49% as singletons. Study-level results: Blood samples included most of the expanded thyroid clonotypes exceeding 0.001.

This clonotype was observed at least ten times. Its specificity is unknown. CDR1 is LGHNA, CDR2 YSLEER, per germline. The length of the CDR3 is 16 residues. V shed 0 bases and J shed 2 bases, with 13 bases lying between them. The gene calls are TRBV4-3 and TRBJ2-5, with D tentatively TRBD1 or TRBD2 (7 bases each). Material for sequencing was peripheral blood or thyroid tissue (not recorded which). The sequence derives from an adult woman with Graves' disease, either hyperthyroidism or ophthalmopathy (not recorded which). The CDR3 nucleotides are TGCGCCAGCAGCCAAGATCCAGGGGGAGGGCAAGAGACCCAGTACTTC. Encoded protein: CASSQDPGGGQETQYF.